Listed here is a single T cell receptor beta chain. The target antigen is unknown. The data are from a study of T cell responses to AZD1222 COVID-19 vaccine. V lost 7 bases to trimming and J lost 1 base, with 15 bases between them. The CDR3 spans 14 residues. CDR1 SGHRS and CDR2 YFSETQ come from the germline V gene. Repertoires were generated with immunoSEQ multiplex PCR, while TCRdb's copy carries only in-frame clones and drops some. The sample lists fewer than 100,000 clones, around 89% seen once, with over 7.5% in the top ten. Study conclusions and caveats: Two doses of AZD1222 preceded a rise in Spike-specific TCR breadth and depth.

This rearrangement joins TRBV5-1 to TRBJ2-7, with D possibly matching TRBD1 (6 bases). This receptor was taken from an adult in good health. The sequencing used peripheral blood, collected on day 0 of AZD1222 vaccination. CDR3 bases: TGCGCCAGCGCCCCGAGACAGGAGTCCTACGAGCAGTACTTC. Protein sequence: CASAPRQESYEQYF.